Shown below are 31 T cell receptor beta chains from a single sample sequenced in a study of identical twins (dated by TCRdb to the mid-2010s). The method was 5' RACE. Sequenced using an Illumina HiSeq 2000. Starting from the raw public reads, TCRdb applied fastp trimming at Q25, assembled clones with MiXCR and retained in-frame beta chains. Entries are consolidated by CDR3 protein sequence, retaining the most common genes and DNA. Counted in this sample were 200,000 to 250,000 distinct CDR3 sequences; roughly 7% of them appeared once. Jointly, the top ten make up roughly 3.6% of the sample. These same records also appear under a second study, on yellow fever vaccine responses in identical twins.

The sequenced material came from memory (CD45RO+) T cells sorted from blood. The cell subset or site label here, explained by the study, means: CD45RO+ enriched T cells. The receptors here all came from a woman aged 18-35 years in good health.

This clonotype was counted only a few times. This chain uses TRBV7-2 with TRBJ2-1; maybe TRBD1 (5 bases). CDR3 length equals 15 residues. Germline V gene sequence: CDR1 SGHTA, CDR2 FQGNSA. V was clipped by 3 bases and J by 0 bases, with 9 bases between them. CDR3 nucleotides: TGTGCCAGCAGCTTGGGGCGTATCTCCTACAATGAGCAGTTCTTC. Encoded protein: CASSLGRISYNEQFF.

This clonotype was detected ten times or more. V and J are TRBV4-2 and TRBJ2-2; TRBD2 agrees at 8 bases. Trimming at V came to 5 bases and at J to 3 bases, leaving 5 bases not matched to a gene. The CDR3 runs 15 residues. Looked up from germline, CDR1 is LGHNA and CDR2 is YNFKEQ. The CDR3 DNA reads TGTGCCAGCAGCTTTGGACTAGCTGACACCGGGGAGCTGTTTTTT. Translating it yields CASSFGLADTGELFF.

V and J are TRBV28 and TRBJ2-5, with D perhaps given as TRBD1 or TRBD2 (5 bases each). The CDR3 totals 15 residues. The germline CDR1 and CDR2 sequences are MDHEN and SYDVKM. Trimming removed 5 bases at V and 5 bases at J, with 18 bases between. The CDR3 DNA follows: TGTGCCAGCAGTCCAAGGGACGCCGGAGTGGAGACCCAGTACTTC. This gives the protein CASSPRDAGVETQYF.

Only a few counts were recorded for this clonotype. As DNA, the CDR3 is TGTGCCCGACAGGGGAAAGGAAGCAATCAGCCCCAGCATTTT. It is translated as CARQGKGSNQPQHF. The chain joins TRBV21-1 to TRBJ1-5; TRBD1, the table's D call, lacks a check against the DNA. TRBV21-1 is listed as a pseudogene. This CDR3 has 14 residues.

This clonotype appeared a few times. The gene calls are TRBV20-1 and TRBJ2-2, with no clear D. The germline V gene encodes CDR1 DFQATT and CDR2 SNEGSKA (reference sequence). The V end was cut by 4 bases, the J end by 3 bases, with 9 bases between. CDR3 length equals 13 residues. The CDR3 DNA follows: TGCAGTGCTACCGACCACTACACCGGGGAGCTGTTTTTT. Translation gives CSATDHYTGELFF.

This clonotype came up a few times. The chain employs TRBV10-2 and TRBJ1-1, with a weak D call TRBD1 (6 bases). This CDR3 region has 16 residues. From germline, CDR1 is WSHSY and CDR2 SAAADI. V gave up 5 bases and J gave up 5 bases, with 21 bases separating them. CDR3 sequence reads: CASSPTAGGARTEAFF. CDR3 in DNA: TGCGCCAGCAGTCCCACCGCTGGGGGGGCGAGAACTGAAGCTTTCTTT.

The sample holds many counts of this clonotype. The chain recombines TRBV4-2 with TRBJ2-2; D gene ambiguous. Germline values: CDR1 LGHNA, CDR2 YNFKEQ. This CDR3 is 15 amino acids long. V shed 0 bases and J shed 2 bases, with 7 bases lying between them. The CDR3 DNA reads TGTGCCAGCAGCCAAGAGATGGACAACACCGGGGAGCTGTTTTTT. Translating it yields CASSQEMDNTGELFF.

This clonotype was seen only a few times. The chain carries TRBV7-9 and TRBJ1-5; weak D call: TRBD1 (6 bases). CDR3 length: 15 residues. Trimming removed 7 bases at V and 2 bases at J, with 15 bases between. CDR1 and CDR2 (germline): SEHNR, FQNEAQ (reference sequence). In nucleotides, the CDR3 is TGTGCCAGCACCGGGGACAATTCGGGCAATCAGCCCCAGCATTTT. It translates to CASTGDNSGNQPQHF.

This clonotype showed up just a few times. The J gene is TRBJ2-2, the V gene TRBV6-1; no definite D call. This CDR3 comprises 14 residues. CDR1 is MNHNS, CDR2 SASEGT, per germline. Deletions cut 7 bases from V and 7 bases from J, with 16 bases between. This chain's CDR3 is CASTDDTLFGELFF. The CDR3 DNA is TGTGCCAGCACCGACGACACTTTGTTCGGGGAGCTGTTTTTT.

DNA of the CDR3: TGCGCCAGCAGCCGGGTAGCGGGCACCTACGAGCAGTACTTC. It encodes CASSRVAGTYEQYF. J is TRBJ2-7 and V is TRBV5-1; 7 nucleotides align to TRBD2. Germline V lookup: CDR1 SGHRS, CDR2 YFSETQ. V trimming: 4 bases; J trimming: 2 bases; junction bases outside the gene matches: 6. This CDR3 region has 14 residues.

This clonotype occurred a few times. The chain recombines TRBV5-6 with TRBJ2-3; D is ambiguous. CDR3 length: 13 amino acids. Trimming cost V 6 bases and J 6 bases, with 14 bases left between them. Germline V lookup: CDR1 SGHDT, CDR2 YYEEEE. The CDR3 nucleotides read TGTGCCAGCACTATTGGAGTGGGTGATACGCAGTATTTT. Residues: CASTIGVGDTQYF.

This clonotype was counted between two and nine times. The chain uses TRBV6-1 and TRBJ2-1; D is possibly TRBD1 or TRBD2 (5 bases each). This CDR3 is built from 14 residues. In germline, CDR1 is MNHNS, CDR2 SASEGT. V gave up 8 bases and J gave up 0 bases, with 11 bases separating them. In DNA, the CDR3 is TGTGCCAGCCGGGACGTCAGCTCCTACAATGAGCAGTTCTTC. This codes for CASRDVSSYNEQFF.

This clonotype has only a few counts. The CDR3 loop reads CASSQPASYEQYF. CDR3 bases: TGTGCCAGCAGCCAACCAGCCTCCTACGAGCAGTACTTC. V is TRBV16 and J is TRBJ2-7; unclear D gene. Trimming took 2 bases from V and 0 from J, leaving 5 bases between them. The CDR3 covers 13 residues. Germline CDR1 and CDR2: KGHSY and FQNENV.

Only a few counts were recorded for this clonotype. This chain connects TRBV28 to TRBJ1-4, with a possible D match to TRBD1 (5 bases). Between the trimmed V and J ends, which lost 4 bases and 8 bases, there was a span of 17 bases. CDR1 MDHEN and CDR2 SYDVKM come from the germline V gene. The length of the CDR3 is 15 residues. The CDR3 coding sequence is TGTGCCAGCAGTTCTTCCCAGGGCGGTCGAGAAAAACTGTTTTTT. Protein: CASSSSQGGREKLFF.

V usage is TRBV6-5 and J usage is TRBJ2-2, with 7 bases matching TRBD1. Germline-derived CDR1 and CDR2 are MNHEY and SVGAGI. V gave up 0 bases and J gave up 0 bases; unmatched junction bases: 1. The CDR3 is 16 residues long. This CDR3 is CASSYSQGANTGELFF. As DNA, the CDR3 is TGTGCCAGCAGTTACTCGCAGGGGGCGAACACCGGGGAGCTGTTTTTT.

The table lists this clonotype with many counts. The chain employs TRBV5-1 and TRBJ2-2; D is unresolved. Germline V gives CDR1 SGHRS, CDR2 YFSETQ. The CDR3 runs 12 residues. V was cut by 4 bases and J by 6 bases, with 7 bases left in between. The CDR3 protein is CASSGVSGELFF. The CDR3 DNA is TGCGCCAGCAGCGGGGTCTCCGGGGAGCTGTTTTTT.

This clonotype was recorded many times. The CDR3 DNA follows: TGTGCCATCAGTGAGCCTCCCCGGGGTGAGCAGTTCTTC. It codes for CAISEPPRGEQFF. The chain uses TRBV10-3 and TRBJ2-1; TRBD2 might be the D (5 bases). The length of the CDR3 is 13 residues. Looked up from germline, CDR1 is ENHRY and CDR2 is SYGVKD. V was trimmed by 2 bases and J by 9 bases, leaving 11 bases between them.

This clonotype was found a few times. The junction does not match germline at one end; this may be a read error. This chain links TRBV10-3 with TRBJ2-5; 8 bases are shared with TRBD1. Germline lookup yields CDR1 ENHRY and CDR2 SYGVKD. This CDR3 region has 13 residues. Written as DNA, the CDR3 is TGTGCCACCAGTTCAGGGGGCGAAGAGACCCAGTACTTC. Protein: CATSSGGEETQYF.

In its sample, this clonotype was seen a few times. This rearrangement joins TRBV5-1 to TRBJ2-5; 14 nucleotides match TRBD2. J lost 2 bases, V lost 4 bases, and 7 bases had no gene match. The germline V gene has CDR1 SGHRS and CDR2 YFSETQ. The CDR3 is 17 residues long. CDR3 DNA: TGCGCCAGCAGCCTAGGACTAGCGGGAGGTCGGCAAGAGACCCAGTACTTC. Translated, it gives CASSLGLAGGRQETQYF. The complete variable domain, with remaining parts taken from reference TRBV5-1 and TRBJ2-5, reads KAGVTQTPRYLIKTRGQQVTLSCSPISGHRSVSWYQQTPGQGLQFLFEYFSETQRNKGNFPGRFSGRQFSNSRSEMNVSTLELGDSALYLCASSLGLAGGRQETQYFGPGTRLLVL.

The chain links TRBV6-5 to TRBJ2-3; 8 bases are a match to TRBD2. Germline CDR1 is MNHEY and CDR2 is SVGAGI. The CDR3 is 15 amino acids. Germline trimming cut 5 bases from V and 5 bases from J; bases unmatched to any gene: 9. The DNA for the CDR3 is TGTGCCAGCAGTATACGGGAGGGCCGAGGAGATACGCAGTATTTT. Its protein product is CASSIREGRGDTQYF.

This clonotype appeared many times. The J gene is TRBJ2-1, the V gene TRBV7-9, with D maybe TRBD2 (6 bases). From germline, CDR1 is SEHNR and CDR2 FQNEAQ (reference sequence). The CDR3 spans 15 residues. Trimming took off 2 bases at V and 9 bases at J, with 17 bases between the two ends. The CDR3 is CASSLTGGAKLEQFF. The DNA for the CDR3 is TGTGCCAGCAGCTTAACGGGCGGGGCTAAACTTGAGCAGTTCTTC.

This clonotype has ten or more counts. The chain couples TRBV9 to TRBJ1-1, with D tentatively TRBD1 (6 bases). The CDR3 contains 15 residues. V was cut by 3 bases and J by 1 base, with 13 bases left in between. CDR1 is SGDLS, CDR2 YYNGEE, per germline. CDR3: CASSALGQPNTEAFF. In nucleotides, the CDR3 is TGTGCCAGCAGCGCTTTGGGACAACCGAACACTGAAGCTTTCTTT. Based on the CDR3 plus reference TRBV9 and TRBJ1-1, the full variable domain is DSGVTQTPKHLITATGQRVTLRCSPRSGDLSVYWYQQSLDQGLQFLIQYYNGEERAKGNILERFSAQQFPDLHSELNLSSLELGDSALYFCASSALGQPNTEAFFGQGTRLTVV.

This clonotype was recorded many times. The CDR3 DNA reads as TGTGCCAGCAGCCAAGGGCCAGGGATGGGTGAGCAGTTCTTC. Amino acids: CASSQGPGMGEQFF. The chain has TRBV3-1 and TRBJ2-1; D may be TRBD1 (5 bases). In germline, CDR1 is LGHDT, CDR2 YNNKEL (reference sequence). V lost 1 base and J lost 9, with 13 bases in between. The CDR3 has 14 amino acids.

This clonotype was seen at least ten times. The chain joins TRBV3-1 to TRBJ2-2; D is uncertain. Trimming cost V 6 bases and J 5 bases, with 4 bases left between them. Germline-derived CDR1 and CDR2 are LGHDT and YNNKEL (reference sequence). CDR3 length: 11 amino acids. CDR3: CASSHTGELFF. The CDR3 nucleotides read TGTGCCAGCAGTCATACCGGGGAGCTGTTTTTT.

The rearrangement joins TRBV7-2 to TRBJ1-6; possibly TRBD1 for D (6 bases). CDR3 size: 15 residues. V was trimmed by 1 base and J by 6 bases, leaving 10 bases between them. The V gene's germline CDR1 is SGHTA and CDR2 FQGNSA. In DNA, the CDR3 is TGTGCCAGCAGCTTAGTGGGCAGGGGTAATTCACCCCTCCACTTT. It codes for CASSLVGRGNSPLHF.

This clonotype was seen only a few times. This chain joins TRBV11-2 and TRBJ2-2; TRBD1 might be the D (6 bases). CDR1 is SGHAT, CDR2 FQNNGV, per germline. The CDR3 has 17 amino acids. V lost 3 bases and J lost 0, with 14 bases in between. In DNA, the CDR3 is TGTGCCAGCAGCTTGGGTGGACAGAGGACGAACACCGGGGAGCTGTTTTTT. Protein: CASSLGGQRTNTGELFF.

This chain uses TRBV2 with TRBJ2-2, with D unclear. Trimming removed 3 bases at V and 4 bases at J, with 6 bases between. Germline CDR1 reads SNHLY; CDR2 reads FYNNEI. The CDR3 has 13 residues. The CDR3 loop is CASSDIFTGELFF. The CDR3 coding sequence is TGTGCCAGCAGTGACATCTTCACCGGGGAGCTGTTTTTT.

This chain links TRBV21-1 with TRBJ2-3; the D call of TRBD1 is as the table states it, not checked on the DNA. TRBV21-1 is listed as a pseudogene. The CDR3 runs 18 residues. The CDR3 loop is CASSNAPGKEPGTDTQYF. The CDR3 coding sequence is TGTGCCAGCAGCAATGCCCCCGGGAAAGAACCCGGCACAGATACGCAGTATTTT.

Ten or more counts support this clonotype. This chain joins TRBV2 and TRBJ1-5; maybe TRBD1 (6 bases). CDR3 length equals 16 residues. Per the germline V gene, CDR1 is SNHLY and CDR2 is FYNNEI. Trimming left V 6 bases short and J 1 base short, with 16 bases between. The CDR3 nucleotides read TGTGCCAGCAGAGAATCGGCAGGGGCGAGCAATCAGCCCCAGCATTTT. Translating gives CASRESAGASNQPQHF.

A few counts support this clonotype. The V call is TRBV5-5, the J call TRBJ2-7; D is tentatively TRBD1 or TRBD2 (5 bases each). The CDR3 is made up of 15 amino acids. V dropped 0 bases and J dropped 0 bases, with 10 bases sitting between them. Germline V gene sequence: CDR1 SGHKS, CDR2 YYEKEE (reference sequence). CDR3 bases: TGTGCCAGCAGCTTGGAAAGGGGACCCTCCTACGAGCAGTACTTC. Amino acid sequence: CASSLERGPSYEQYF.

This clonotype was observed at least ten times. J is TRBJ1-2 and V is TRBV20-1; tentatively, D is TRBD1 (6 bases). Between the trimmed V and J ends, which lost 0 bases and 5 bases, there was a span of 19 bases. Germline assignment: CDR1 DFQATT and CDR2 SNEGSKA (reference sequence). The CDR3 runs to 16 residues. The CDR3 DNA reads TGCAGTGCTAGAGACGATTCGTCGACAGGAGGTTATGGCTACACCTTC. It encodes CSARDDSSTGGYGYTF.